This T cell receptor (beta chain) was found in a study of blood T cell repertoires in COVID-19 (dated by TCRdb to the early 2020s). Broadly, across the study: The collaborator samples originated in the United States, Italy and Spain and spanned the acute and convalescent phases of COVID-19. The samples were drawn from the first 160 participants of the ongoing ImmuneRACE study and from more than 1,000 subjects provided by 6 global collaborators. The dataset comprised deeply sampled blood TCRbeta repertoires from subjects exposed to, actively infected with, or recovered from COVID-19. A de-identified subject ID, COVID-19 status, age in years and sex were almost always included in the sample metadata. The prospective study material was composed of cDNA or gDNA derived from T cells, B-cell-depleted T cells, or PBMCs. A freely available public database, intended as a resource for researchers studying the immune response to SARS-CoV-2, is where the repertoires were released. HLA class I and class II types, where available, came from metadata supplied by the sample provider rather than from assay-based typing. Study-wide findings and limitations: The amount of clinical and demographic metadata varied by source and participant and was provided uncurated.

Each collaborating institution followed its own protocols to collect whole blood in K2EDTA tubes. For TCRbeta analysis, collaborator samples were shipped as frozen whole blood, as isolated PBMCs, or as DNA extracted from either sample type. The immunoSEQ Assay, a bias-controlled multiplex PCR, was used to amplify TCRbeta CDR3 regions from genomic DNA. Processing in the source paper ran as follows. Within the assay, amplification of reference gene primers was used to estimate how many nucleated cells each sample contained. To quantify the absolute abundance of each unique TCRbeta CDR3 rearrangement, sequence reads were collapsed and filtered. For each sample, productive Simpson clonality was calculated as the square root of Simpson's diversity index across productive rearrangements. This immuneACCESS table, as held by TCRdb, lists in-frame sequences with V and J called but not all clones. Of the missing ones, under half trace to an unresolved V gene in checked studies; the others have no known cause. V, J and clone size were drawn from that table, and D and trimming were deduced from the DNA. This sample gives about 240,000 clones in total; about 86% of them show up just once. The ten largest clones add up to less than 8% of the sample.

Its CDR3 holds 15 amino acids, cysteine through phenylalanine. CDR3 DNA only is kept here, 45 bases in frame from base 1. According to the germline V gene, CDR1 reads SQVTM and CDR2 reads ANQGSEA. V is pruned by 5 bases and J by 7 bases, leaving 13 bases of the junction without a gene match. Remarks on this clone: Its cognate antigen has yet to be identified. The record has no base qualities; no much larger clone is one base away.

The receptor comes from a man aged 55 to 69 with acute or convalescent COVID-19. Sequencing was done on a sample of peripheral blood. The rearranged chain carries TRBV29-1 and TRBJ1-1, with TRBD1 matching 10 junction bases. CDR3 protein: CSVRDNWDRGDEAFF. The nucleotide sequence is TGCAGCGTTCGGGACAACTGGGACAGGGGTGATGAAGCTTTCTTT.